Shown below are 25 T cell receptor beta chains from a single sample sequenced in a study of spatial heterogeneity in lung cancer (dated by TCRdb to about 2019). This specimen's time point label, interpreted: sample taken at primary tumor resection. TCR sequencing used whole RNA extracted from tumor and nontumor lung tissue, or from cryopreserved PBMC samples, without cell sorting. Preparation of the library involved 5' RACE. TCRdb shows the sequencer as NextSeq 500. In TCRdb, the public reads were trimmed at Q25 with fastp and aligned with MiXCR, with productive beta chains retained. Rows with a matching CDR3 protein are joined into one entry that keeps the most common DNA and genes. This sample lists fewer than 12,000 distinct CDR3 sequences; approximately 8.1% were detected once. Approximately 24% of the sample is taken by the ten largest. Source: PBMCs, taken at surgery. Every receptor here comes from a male donor with early-stage non-small cell lung cancer.

This clonotype occurred many times. V is TRBV5-1 and J is TRBJ1-2, with a weak D call TRBD1 (6 bases). The CDR3 extends over 20 amino acids. The V gene's germline CDR1 is SGHRS and CDR2 YFSETQ. Trimming removed 3 bases from V and 4 bases from J, with 31 bases in between. This CDR3 reads CASSSQTRGSGTRALYGYTF. For the CDR3, the DNA is TGCGCCAGCAGCTCGCAGACGCGTGGTTCGGGGACACGGGCCCTCTATGGCTACACCTTC.

This clonotype was picked up many times. The chain carries TRBV6-2 or TRBV6-3 and TRBJ2-5, with 7 bases matching TRBD2. J was trimmed by 1 base and V by 1 base; bases with no gene match: 6. Germline lookup yields CDR1 MNHEY and CDR2 SVGEGT. CDR3 size: 16 residues. The CDR3 loop is CASSYFRAGPQETQYF. The CDR3 DNA reads as TGTGCCAGCAGTTACTTTAGAGCGGGGCCCCAAGAGACCCAGTACTTC.

This clonotype has at least ten counts. The chain links TRBV19 to TRBJ2-5, with D possibly TRBD1 on 5 matching bases. V was shortened by 6 bases and J by 2 bases, with 16 bases between the two germline ends. This CDR3 is built from 15 residues. CDR1 LNHDA and CDR2 SQIVND come from the germline V gene (reference sequence). CDR3 sequence (DNA): TGTGCCAGTAGCTCGACAGACCGATGGCAAGAGACCCAGTACTTC. Translating it yields CASSSTDRWQETQYF.

This clonotype is deemed medium-sized. This chain links TRBV5-1 with TRBJ2-7; no clear D gene. CDR1 SGHRS and CDR2 YFSETQ come from the germline V gene. This CDR3 comprises 13 residues. V gave up 1 base and J gave up 3 bases, with 8 bases separating them. Written as DNA, the CDR3 is TGCGCCAGCAGCTTGTCGGAGATCTACGAGCAGTACTTC. This codes for CASSLSEIYEQYF.

Remarks on this clonotype: Being one base from a much bigger clone, this may be a read error. This chain links TRBV11-2 with TRBJ2-6; D may be TRBD1 (5 bases). CDR3 length equals 13 residues. Germline values: CDR1 SGHAT, CDR2 FQNNGV. The CDR3 nucleotides read TGTGCCAGCAGGTACTCTGGGGCCGACGTCCTGACTTTC. It is translated as CASRYSGADVLTF.

This clonotype was detected a few times. The CDR3 nucleotides read TGTGCCAGCAGTTTTCTTGGAGGCGATGGCTACACCTTC. This encodes CASSFLGGDGYTF. The chain joins TRBV27 to TRBJ1-2; D not certain. The length of the CDR3 is 13 residues. Germline V lookup: CDR1 MNHEY, CDR2 SMNVEV (reference sequence). V lost 3 bases, J lost 6 bases, and 11 bases lay in between.

This clonotype was counted many times. The J gene is TRBJ2-1, the V gene TRBV19; 7 nucleotides match TRBD1. The CDR3 runs 16 residues. V shed 8 bases and J 4 bases; nucleotides not matched to a gene: 14. Germline-derived CDR1 and CDR2 are LNHDA and SQIVND (reference sequence). The CDR3 coding sequence is TGTGCCAGTTCCGGGCGAACGGGACAGAGATACAATGAGCAGTTCTTC. Amino acids: CASSGRTGQRYNEQFF.

This clonotype was recorded many times. The chain combines TRBV5-6 with TRBJ2-7; 7 nucleotides align to TRBD2. V shed 4 bases, J shed 6 bases, and the junction held 10 bases outside the gene matches. CDR1 is SGHDT, CDR2 YYEEEE, per germline. This CDR3 is 14 amino acids long. Here the CDR3 DNA reads TGTGCCAGCAGCACTCGCGGGACTAACAGCGAGCAGTACTTC. It is translated as CASSTRGTNSEQYF.

This clonotype has at least ten counts. This chain links TRBV6-2 or TRBV6-3 with TRBJ2-7; 11 nucleotides agree with TRBD1. There are 13 residues in the CDR3. V lost 6 bases to trimming and J lost 5 bases; unmatched junction nucleotides: 3. The germline gives CDR1 MNHEY, CDR2 SVGEGT. The CDR3: CASRRTGGDEQYF. As DNA, the CDR3 is TGTGCCAGCAGGCGGACAGGGGGCGACGAGCAGTACTTC.

In nucleotides, the CDR3 is TGCAGTGCCGATATGACAGGGGACGACTACGAGCAGTACTTC. Translation gives CSADMTGDDYEQYF. The chain recombines TRBV20-1 with TRBJ2-7, with 8 positions matching TRBD1. CDR1 is DFQATT, CDR2 SNEGSKA, per germline (reference sequence). After removal of 6 bases from V and 3 bases from J, the junction contained 10 bases not matched to a gene. The CDR3 is 14 amino acids.

This clonotype occurred many times. The chain joins TRBV2 to TRBJ2-6; D is ambiguous. Trimming took 1 base from V and 0 from J, leaving 4 bases between them. Germline V gene sequence: CDR1 SNHLY, CDR2 FYNNEI. The CDR3 runs 15 residues. In DNA, the CDR3 is TGTGCCAGCAGTGAAGGATCCTCTGGGGCCAACGTCCTGACTTTC. Translated, it gives CASSEGSSGANVLTF.

This clonotype was observed at least ten times. The rearrangement joins TRBV20-1 to TRBJ2-3; D gene ambiguous. Germline loops: CDR1 DFQATT, CDR2 SNEGSKA (reference sequence). This CDR3 has 13 amino acids. The V end lost 5 bases, the J end lost 1 base, and 10 bases lay between the germline ends. The CDR3 loop reads CSARISRTDTQYF. The DNA of the CDR3 is TGCAGTGCTCGCATATCACGCACAGATACGCAGTATTTT.

The chain carries TRBV20-1 and TRBJ2-7; D call uncertain. There are 13 residues in the CDR3. Germline assignment: CDR1 DFQATT and CDR2 SNEGSKA (reference sequence). Trimming cost V 3 bases and J 6 bases, with 15 bases left between them. The CDR3 loop reads CSARGSSGGEQYF. The CDR3 bases are TGCAGTGCTAGGGGTTCCAGTGGCGGCGAGCAGTACTTC.

This clonotype was counted a few times. The chain couples TRBV15 to TRBJ2-2; D might be TRBD1 or TRBD2, each matching 5 bases. Looked up from germline, CDR1 is LNHNV and CDR2 is YYDKDF (reference sequence). This CDR3 has 14 amino acids. Deletions cut 9 bases from V and 2 bases from J, with 13 bases between. In DNA, the CDR3 is TGTGCCACTGAGAGGGGTTTTAACACCGGGGAGCTGTTTTTT. Translated: CATERGFNTGELFF.

This clonotype showed up many times. The V call is TRBV20-1, the J call TRBJ2-1; D may correspond to TRBD1 or TRBD2 (5 bases each). The CDR3 sequence is 16 residues long. Per germline, CDR1 DFQATT and CDR2 SNEGSKA (reference sequence). The V end was cut by 6 bases, the J end by 1 base, with 19 bases between. CDR3 nucleotide sequence: TGCAGTGCAAAAAACCCTCGGGACGCATCCTACAATGAGCAGTTCTTC. Translating it yields CSAKNPRDASYNEQFF.

The genes are TRBV29-1 and TRBJ2-1, with 9 bases aligning to TRBD2. V lost 7 bases to trimming and J lost 3 bases; unmatched junction nucleotides: 10. Germline CDR1 is SQVTM and CDR2 is ANQGSEA. The CDR3 is 15 amino acids. The CDR3 sequence is CSGASRLAVYNEQFF. The CDR3 region has the DNA TGCAGCGGCGCGTCCCGACTAGCGGTCTACAATGAGCAGTTCTTC.

This clonotype was counted ten times or more. V gene TRBV15 combines with J gene TRBJ1-1; D is possibly TRBD1 (6 bases). The V end lost 1 base, the J end lost 5 bases, and 11 bases lay between the germline ends. The CDR3 has 14 amino acids. Germline CDR1 reads LNHNV; CDR2 reads YYDKDF (reference sequence). CDR3 sequence reads: CATSRALQGTEAFF. DNA of the CDR3: TGTGCCACCAGCAGAGCCCTTCAGGGGACTGAAGCTTTCTTT.

The sample holds many counts of this clonotype. CDR3 coding DNA: TGTGCCAGCAGTCCCACCAGACCTGGGACCCAGTACTTC. It codes for CASSPTRPGTQYF. The genes are TRBV28 and TRBJ2-5; D uncertain. Germline values: CDR1 MDHEN, CDR2 SYDVKM. CDR3 size: 13 residues. V was trimmed by 5 bases and J by 7 bases, leaving 14 bases between them. Full variable domain (remainder filled in from reference TRBV28 and TRBJ2-5): DVKVTQSSRYLVKRTGEKVFLECVQDMDHENMFWYRQDPGLGLRLIYFSYDVKMKEKGDIPEGYSVSREKKERFSLILESASTNQTSMYLCASSPTRPGTQYFGPGTRLLVL.

The chain uses TRBV11-1 and TRBJ2-5, with TRBD2 as a possible D gene (5 bases). Germline CDR1 and CDR2: SGHAT and FQDESV (reference sequence). Trimming took off 3 bases at V and 5 bases at J, with 16 bases between the two ends. This CDR3 contains 15 residues. Here the CDR3 reads CASSFGLDGLETQYF. CDR3 nucleotide sequence: TGTGCCAGCAGCTTCGGACTCGACGGATTGGAGACCCAGTACTTC.

Many counts were recorded for this clonotype. V usage is TRBV28 and J usage is TRBJ2-1, with D tentatively TRBD1 or TRBD2 (5 bases each). Trimming stripped 2 bases from V and 0 bases from J, with 8 bases between. This CDR3 is built from 15 residues. Germline-derived CDR1 and CDR2 are MDHEN and SYDVKM. The CDR3 DNA is TGTGCCAGCAGTTTAGAGGGGAACTCCTACAATGAGCAGTTCTTC. This gives the protein CASSLEGNSYNEQFF.

This clonotype was picked up many times. The chain links TRBV7-9 to TRBJ1-4; unclear D gene. The CDR3 is 13 amino acids. Germline V CDR1 and CDR2: SEHNR, FQNEAQ (reference sequence). V gave up 5 bases and J gave up 8 bases, with 12 bases separating them. The CDR3 DNA sequence: TGTGCCAGCAGCCGAAGTCCAGAGGAAAAACTGTTTTTT. Translating gives CASSRSPEEKLFF.

Ten or more counts support this clonotype. The chain combines TRBV5-1 with TRBJ2-7, with 8 bases identical to TRBD2. The V gene end was trimmed by 1 base and the J gene end by 2 bases; junction bases not matched to a gene: 2. This CDR3 comprises 14 residues. From germline, CDR1 is SGHRS and CDR2 YFSETQ. The CDR3 is CASSLNGGAYEQYF. CDR3 sequence (DNA): TGCGCCAGCAGCTTGAACGGGGGGGCCTACGAGCAGTACTTC.

Only a few counts were recorded for this clonotype. The V gene is TRBV15, the J gene TRBJ2-7; D might be TRBD2 (6 bases). V was cut by 0 bases and J by 4 bases, with 7 bases left in between. CDR3 length: 13 residues. CDR1 is LNHNV and CDR2 is YYDKDF in the germline V gene (reference sequence). The CDR3 here is CATSREEGYEQYF. For the CDR3, the DNA is TGTGCCACCAGCAGAGAGGAGGGGTACGAGCAGTACTTC.

This clonotype was detected many times. The chain joins TRBV3-1 to TRBJ2-1, with 11 bases aligning to TRBD2. The CDR3 consists of 15 residues. CDR1 LGHDT and CDR2 YNNKEL come from the germline V gene (reference sequence). Germline trimming cut 4 bases from V and 9 bases from J; bases unmatched to any gene: 8. CDR3 nucleotide sequence: TGTGCCAGCAGCCCCCTTAGCGGGGGGGCGGGTGAGCAGTTCTTC. Its protein is CASSPLSGGAGEQFF.

This clonotype has ten or more counts. J is TRBJ1-6 and V is TRBV7-2; 9 nucleotides line up with TRBD1. Germline values: CDR1 SGHTA, CDR2 FQGNSA. V lost 4 bases, J lost 6 bases, and 4 bases stayed unmatched. CDR3 length: 15 amino acids. This CDR3 is CASSSPGQGNSPLHF. The CDR3 DNA is TGTGCCAGCAGCTCGCCGGGACAGGGTAATTCACCCCTCCACTTT.